Sequencing of this T cell receptor beta chain was carried out in a study of shared clonotypes between healthy human individuals. Study-wide results and limits: Between a handful of donors, naive CD4 clonotypes were shared at a level of roughly 5.5%.

The assay was immunoSEQ multiplex PCR, and TCRdb's table has in-frame clones only and misses some. The sample comprises roughly 1,500,000 clones, roughly 98.5% of which are singletons, and roughly 0.36% rests with the top ten. Looked up from germline, CDR1 is MNHNS and CDR2 is SASEGT. This CDR3 has 11 amino acids. Trimming cost V 11 bases and J 5 bases, with 13 bases left between them. Donors included only healthy HIV-negative adults lacking recent acute infections or vaccinations. To note about this clone: Its target is not known.

The V call is TRBV6-1, the J call TRBJ2-7; TRBD1 or TRBD2 may be the D gene (5 bases each). The TCR comes from a man younger than 45 in good health. Sequencing used naive CD4+ T cells sorted from blood. Stated subset: CD45RA+ positively selected. DNA for the CDR3: TGTGCCTCCGGGGCTTCCCACGAGCAGTACTTC. Protein product: CASGASHEQYF.